This TCR beta chain was sequenced for a study of CD8 T cells in Susac syndrome. The RNA, about 0.45 to 1 ug, was put through reverse transcription using random hexamers. Across 54 Vbeta and 13 Jbeta, immunoSEQ multiplex PCR amplified TCR beta CDR3. TCRdb re-called the immunoSEQ multiplex PCR reads with MiXCR, one entry per CDR3 protein. The sample has about 100,000 distinct CDR3 sequences, 95% seen once. This CDR3 is built from 13 residues. Trimming pared 4 bases from V and 3 bases from J, leaving 9 bases between. The germline gives CDR1 SEHNR, CDR2 FQNEAQ (reference sequence). About this clonotype: Its antigen is still unknown.

Study outcomes and limitations: Clonal expansion was present among Susac CD8+ cells. This expansion reached its peak in TEMRA cells and in active patients.

The sequence derives from a human donor with Susac syndrome. Input material: CD8+ T cells from PBMCs. J is TRBJ2-5 and V is TRBV7-9, with D possibly matching TRBD2 (5 bases). CDR3 in amino acids: CASSSSGEETQYF. The CDR3 DNA reads TGTGCCAGCAGCTCGAGCGGCGAAGAGACCCAGTACTTC.